This TCR beta chain was identified during a study of blood T cell repertoires in COVID-19. Study-wide background: Sample material is recorded as cDNA or gDNA derived from T cells, B-cell-depleted T cells, or PBMCs.

The ends were cut back, 0 bases at V and 1 base at J, with 9 bases in the middle. The CDR3 loop spans 15 amino acids. Looked up from germline, CDR1 is SGDLS and CDR2 is YYNGEE. As handled by the study authors: The authors estimated nucleated cell counts from reference gene primer amplification. Libraries were prepared by immunoSEQ multiplex PCR; TCRdb keeps only in-frame clonotypes and omits some of them. The D gene and trimming were derived from the DNA, and the V and J assignments and clone size from that table. Among 250,000 to 350,000 clones, about nine tenths were seen once, and the ten largest hold roughly 6.1%.

The chain uses TRBV9 and TRBJ2-3; D possibly corresponds to TRBD2 (7 bases). This TCR was sampled from a woman in her forties or fifties with COVID-19, enrolled during active disease. Material: peripheral blood. The CDR3 spells CASSVGGGGTDTQYF. The CDR3 DNA reads as TGTGCCAGCAGCGTAGGAGGGGGGGGCACAGATACGCAGTATTTT.